This entry lists 11 T cell receptor beta chains sequenced from one sample in a study of T cell responses to AZD1222 COVID-19 vaccine. Here immunoSEQ multiplex PCR was the method, and the copy in TCRdb shows in-frame clones only, minus some. The sample consists of 100,000 to 150,000 clones, roughly 90% of them appearing once. This specimen consisted of peripheral blood, obtained on day 0 of AZD1222 vaccination. Source of these receptors: an adult in good health.

The rearrangement links TRBV19 to TRBJ1-2; 11 positions agree with TRBD1. V lost 10 bases to trimming and J lost 4 bases; unmatched junction nucleotides: 8. The CDR3 is made up of 14 amino acids. Germline V CDR1 and CDR2: LNHDA, SQIVND (reference sequence). The CDR3 DNA reads as TGTGCCACCCGCAGGACAGGGGGCTTCTATGGCTACACCTTC. Translated, it gives CATRRTGGFYGYTF.

This clone occurred once. The rearrangement joins TRBV19 to TRBJ2-6; no firm D call. The CDR3 has 14 residues. Trimming took off 4 bases at V and 0 bases at J, with 4 bases between the two ends. The germline CDR1 and CDR2 sequences are LNHDA and SQIVND (reference sequence). CDR3 residues: CASSTRSGANVLTF. CDR3 sequence (DNA): TGTGCCAGTAGTACCCGCTCTGGGGCCAACGTCCTGACTTTC.

This sequence joins TRBV18 and TRBJ2-1, with TRBD1 identical over 10 bases. CDR1 and CDR2 from the germline V gene are KGHSH and LQKENI. J lost 8 bases, V lost 4 bases, and 5 bases had no gene match. CDR3 length equals 14 residues. This CDR3 reads CASSRQGASDEQFF. The CDR3 DNA is TGTGCCAGCTCACGACAGGGGGCGTCGGATGAGCAGTTCTTC.

The genes are TRBV19 and TRBJ2-3, with D possibly being TRBD1 (6 bases). V was cut by 8 bases and J by 5 bases, with 14 bases left in between. Germline V gives CDR1 LNHDA, CDR2 SQIVND (reference sequence). The CDR3 length is 13 residues. CDR3 region: CASRTAQGDTQYF. The DNA for the CDR3 is TGTGCCAGTCGGACAGCTCAGGGAGATACGCAGTATTTT.

This rearrangement joins TRBV5-1 to TRBJ2-7; a weak D match, TRBD2 (5 bases). The CDR3 is 16 residues long. With 3 bases removed from V and 3 bases from J, the gap between germline ends came to 19 bases. The V gene's germline CDR1 is SGHRS and CDR2 YFSETQ. The CDR3 sequence: CASSSSTTPIFYEQYF. The CDR3 coding sequence is TGCGCCAGCAGCTCTTCGACTACCCCTATATTCTACGAGCAGTACTTC.

V usage is TRBV5-4 and J usage is TRBJ2-7; 7 bases agree with TRBD2. Looked up from germline, CDR1 is SGHNT and CDR2 is YYREEE (reference sequence). The CDR3 is made up of 16 amino acids. The trim removed 1 base at V and 2 bases at J, leaving 9 bases unmatched. CDR3 coding DNA: TGTGCCAGCAGCTTGCGGGGAGGGTCTTCGGCCTACGAGCAGTACTTC. This sequence encodes CASSLRGGSSAYEQYF.

The chain couples TRBV28 to TRBJ2-7; maybe TRBD1 (6 bases). The CDR3 sequence is 13 residues long. Germline V gives CDR1 MDHEN, CDR2 SYDVKM. V was clipped by 7 bases and J by 0 bases, with 10 bases between them. In DNA form, the CDR3 reads TGTGCCAGCATCCGGGACAACTCCTACGAGCAGTACTTC. Translating gives CASIRDNSYEQYF.

This clone was recorded a few times. V usage is TRBV5-1 and J usage is TRBJ2-2; D might be TRBD1 or TRBD2, each matching 8 bases. V lost 0 bases to trimming and J lost 6 bases, with 18 bases between them. Germline loops: CDR1 SGHRS, CDR2 YFSETQ. The CDR3 is made up of 17 amino acids. The CDR3 DNA follows: TGCGCCAGCAGCTTGGCAGGGGGCAGCGGGGGCCCCGGGGAGCTGTTTTTT. Amino acids: CASSLAGGSGGPGELFF.

The chain is built from TRBV30 and TRBJ1-2; tentative D call: TRBD1 (5 bases). CDR3 length: 14 amino acids. Deletions cut 5 bases from V and 4 bases from J, with 17 bases between. Germline lookup yields CDR1 GTSNPN and CDR2 SVGIG (reference sequence). The CDR3 DNA sequence: TGTGCCTGGGCCCCCGGGACGGCTGGCTATGGCTACACCTTC. Its translation: CAWAPGTAGYGYTF.

The J gene is TRBJ1-2, the V gene TRBV20-1; D unclear. Germline V gene lookup returns CDR1 DFQATT and CDR2 SNEGSKA (reference sequence). The V gene lost 3 bases and the J gene lost 5 bases, with 22 bases spanning the gap. The CDR3 runs 16 residues. CDR3 in DNA: TGCAGTGCTAGTTCGGAAGCGGAGCCATCGGGATATGGCTACACCTTC. Protein product: CSASSEAEPSGYGYTF.

The count of this clone is one. The V and J genes are TRBV5-1 and TRBJ1-6; 10 positions agree with TRBD1. Germline V CDR1 and CDR2: SGHRS, YFSETQ. The CDR3 runs to 16 residues. After removal of 4 bases from V and 9 bases from J, the junction contained 10 bases not matched to a gene. The CDR3 loop is CASSPMTGGLGSPLHF. CDR3 DNA: TGCGCCAGCAGCCCAATGACAGGGGGCTTGGGTTCACCCCTCCACTTT.